The clone carrying this TCR beta chain has just a few counts. No antigen is known for it. The sample is drawn from a study of T cell responses to AZD1222 COVID-19 vaccine. Findings and caveats of the study: Close to half of all spike-specific TCRs reportedly target regions of the variants that are unmutated. The study found Spike-specific TCR breadth and depth rose after two AZD1222 doses. Donors were mostly white British, more females; clonal diversity possibly underestimated. Every sample of the repertoires postdated the peak T cell response.

Germline V gene lookup returns CDR1 SGHTA and CDR2 FQGNSA. This CDR3 spans 14 amino acids. With 4 bases removed from V and 4 bases from J, the gap between germline ends came to 11 bases. The repertoire was sequenced with immunoSEQ multiplex PCR; TCRdb's copy has only in-frame clones and lacks some. The sample holds some 130,000 clones, approximately 87% seen once. Material: peripheral blood, obtained on day 0 of AZD1222 vaccination. The clonotype comes from an adult in good health. V is TRBV7-2 and J is TRBJ1-5; D not certain. CDR3 nucleotide sequence: TGTGCCAGCAGCTATGGAACCAGGAATCAGCCCCAGCATTTT. Translating it yields CASSYGTRNQPQHF. The full variable domain, with the rest looked up from reference TRBV7-2 and TRBJ1-5, is GAGVSQSPSNKVTEKGKDVELRCDPISGHTALYWYRQSLGQGLEFLIYFQGNSAPDKSGLPSDRFSAERTGGSVSTLTIQRTQQEDSAVYLCASSYGTRNQPQHFGDGTRLSIL.